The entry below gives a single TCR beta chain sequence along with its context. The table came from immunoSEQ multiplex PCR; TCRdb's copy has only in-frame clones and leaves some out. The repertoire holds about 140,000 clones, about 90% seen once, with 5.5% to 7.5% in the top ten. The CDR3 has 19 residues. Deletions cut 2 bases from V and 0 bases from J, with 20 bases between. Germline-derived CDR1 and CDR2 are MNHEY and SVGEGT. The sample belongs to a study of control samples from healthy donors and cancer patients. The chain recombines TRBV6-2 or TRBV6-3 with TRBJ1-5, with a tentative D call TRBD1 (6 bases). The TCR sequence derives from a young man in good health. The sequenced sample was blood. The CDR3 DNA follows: TGTGCCAGCAGTTACCCCCGGGAAGGGGGGGCTTATAGCAATCAGCCCCAGCATTTT. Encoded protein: CASSYPREGGAYSNQPQHF.